This T cell receptor beta chain was obtained from a study of beta chain features in type 1 diabetes. Overall study results and limits: PCR might favor shorter templates, equally in patients and controls.

CD4+ naive, central memory, regulatory and stem cell-like memory cells were sorted via CD45RO/CCR7/CD25/CD127/CD95/CD27. Purity (above 95%) was reached by all sorted populations. For this clone: Antigen unknown.

The V gene's germline CDR1 is SEHNR and CDR2 FQNEAQ (reference sequence). With 2 bases clipped from V and 5 bases from J, the junction kept 7 bases outside the gene matches. The CDR3 contains 16 residues. The isolated RNA, all of it, was reverse transcribed, so expressed TCRB transcripts were what got sequenced. Mean read depth for naive, central memory and regulatory T cell samples was about 3.4 million reads. Profiled with immunoSEQ multiplex PCR; TCRdb holds only in-frame clones, not every one. The table shows almost 250,000 clones, with about 14% occurring only once. The V and J genes are TRBV7-9 and TRBJ2-1, with TRBD2 matching over 9 bases. The source material was naive CD4+ T cells from blood. This clonotype originated in a middle-aged woman in good health. CDR3 coding DNA: TGTGCCAGCAGCTTACGAGGCGGGGGGGCCAACAATGAGCAGTTCTTC. Residues: CASSLRGGGANNEQFF.